One sample yielded the 8 T cell receptor beta chains listed below, sequenced in a study of blood T cells in healthy people across ages. Primed by a sample-barcoded 5' primer and a J-beta primer mix, a second PCR proceeded for about 6 to 11 cycles. TCRdb re-analysed the 5' RACE reads in MiXCR, keeping a single row per CDR3 protein. The sample lists around 1,800,000 distinct CDR3 sequences, about two fifths seen once, with approximately 22% in the top ten. Sequenced: blood. These receptors were collected from a human donor in good health.

The chain combines TRBV5-1 with TRBJ2-3; TRBD1 agrees at 12 bases. V lost 3 bases, J lost 2 bases, and 16 bases stayed unmatched. Germline values: CDR1 SGHRS, CDR2 YFSETQ. This CDR3 contains 20 residues. CDR3 coding DNA: TGCGCCAGCAGCTCACCAACCGGGACAGGGGGCGCGAGGGACACAGATACGCAGTATTTT. This translates into CASSSPTGTGGARDTDTQYF.

The V gene is TRBV4-2, the J gene TRBJ1-4; 9 nucleotides match TRBD1. CDR1 and CDR2 (germline): LGHNA, YNFKEQ. V was clipped by 4 bases and J by 5 bases; unmatched bases: 8. The CDR3 contains 16 residues. The CDR3 DNA reads as TGTGCCAGCAGCCTAACACAGGGGGCAGAGAATGAAAAACTGTTTTTT. This sequence encodes CASSLTQGAENEKLFF.

The chain recombines TRBV5-6 with TRBJ2-5; D perhaps matches TRBD1 (6 bases). Germline V gives CDR1 SGHDT, CDR2 YYEEEE. V was pared by 4 bases and J by 1 base, with 11 bases between. This CDR3 region has 14 residues. The CDR3 spells CASSPDRSQETQYF. CDR3 nucleotide sequence: TGTGCCAGCAGCCCCGACAGGAGCCAAGAGACCCAGTACTTC.

The chain uses TRBV20-1 and TRBJ1-1; D is ambiguous. The CDR3 covers 15 residues. Germline V gene lookup returns CDR1 DFQATT and CDR2 SNEGSKA (reference sequence). With 2 bases removed from V and 3 bases from J, the gap between germline ends came to 16 bases. This CDR3 reads CSARPAQLVDTEAFF. CDR3 DNA: TGCAGTGCTAGACCCGCACAGCTAGTGGACACTGAAGCTTTCTTT.

This clonotype was observed a few times. The chain joins TRBV7-2 to TRBJ2-5; 10 bases are shared with TRBD1. CDR1 is SGHTA, CDR2 FQGNSA, per germline. The CDR3 is 18 amino acids. The ends lost 2 bases at V and 4 bases at J; junction bases unmatched: 13. CDR3 amino acids: CASSLSGTGEFGIETQYF. The CDR3 DNA is TGTGCCAGCAGCTTAAGCGGGACAGGGGAGTTCGGGATAGAGACCCAGTACTTC.

A note on this clonotype: The junction and the germline gene differ at one end; a read error may be behind it. V usage is TRBV12-3 or TRBV12-4 and J usage is TRBJ1-6, with 7 bases fitting TRBD1. This CDR3 is built from 15 residues. The DNA of the CDR3 is TGTGCCAGCAGTTTTGGGACAGAAACTAATTCGCCCCTCCACTTT. Its translation: CASSFGTETNSPLHF.

This sequence joins TRBV7-9 and TRBJ1-1, with 7 positions matching TRBD1. The trim removed 6 bases at V and 2 bases at J, leaving 6 bases unmatched. CDR1 SEHNR and CDR2 FQNEAQ come from the germline V gene (reference sequence). The CDR3 is 14 residues long. This CDR3 is CASRQGQINTEAFF. In DNA form, the CDR3 reads TGTGCCAGCAGACAGGGACAGATAAACACTGAAGCTTTCTTT.

This clonotype has only one observation. The rearrangement links TRBV12-3 or TRBV12-4 to TRBJ2-7, with TRBD1 matching over 7 bases. The V segment lost 5 bases and the J segment 2 bases; nucleotides outside the gene matches: 6. There are 14 residues in the CDR3. The CDR3 DNA reads as TGTGCCAGCAGTCCTGTCGGGACAGCCTACGAGCAGTACTTC. It encodes CASSPVGTAYEQYF.